The present T cell receptor beta chain was sequenced within a study of OX40 agonist ivuxolimab in advanced cancers. Across the whole study: Given to patients was ivuxolimab, an agonistic anti-OX40 (CD134) antibody.

The V gene's germline CDR1 is LNHDA and CDR2 SQIVND (reference sequence). This CDR3 is 15 amino acids long. Trimming shortened V by 3 bases and J by 1 base, and 12 bases separated the two germline ends. Generated by immunoSEQ multiplex PCR, the TCRdb table keeps only in-frame clones and is missing some. In the table there are about 50,000 clones, 70% to 90% of which are singletons. Patients with autoimmune history or systemic immunosuppression were excluded. The receptor's source is an adult with an advanced solid tumor such as melanoma, head and neck, liver or kidney cancer. This chain links TRBV19 with TRBJ1-1, with D maybe TRBD1 (5 bases). This sample comprised CD4+ or CD8+ T cells sorted from blood, obtained in a trial of the OX40 agonist ivuxolimab. Here the CDR3 reads CASSMVQGSNTEAFF. CDR3 DNA sequence: TGTGCCAGTAGTATGGTTCAGGGCTCGAACACTGAAGCTTTCTTT.